This T cell receptor (beta chain) appears in the sequencing data of a study of CD8+ T cells in alopecia areata. CD4+ and CD8+ T cells were sorted from PBMCs stained for CD3, CD4 and CD8. Extraction of RNA preceded its reverse transcription into cDNA, which served as the sequencing template. Libraries were prepared by immunoSEQ multiplex PCR; TCRdb keeps only in-frame clonotypes and omits some of them. The profile covers about 120,000 clones, with 55% to 65% appearing a single time and around 2.7% taken by the ten largest. Worth noting for this clone: What it binds is not known.

Whole-study findings and limits: An increase in clonality over normal scalp was evident in lesional scalp, especially alopecia totalis/universalis.

Sequences were obtained from CD4+ T cells sorted from blood. The sequence was collected from a human donor in good health.

As DNA, the CDR3 is TGTGCCAGTACGTTGACAGGGGGCGGTAGAAGTGAGCAGTTCTTC. Its translation is CASTLTGGGRSEQFF. This rearrangement joins TRBV19 to TRBJ2-1, with 10 bases fitting TRBD1. The CDR3 length is 15 residues. V dropped 7 bases and J dropped 9; count of bases not matched to a gene: 12. CDR1 and CDR2 from the germline V gene are LNHDA and SQIVND (reference sequence).